The sequence of this T cell receptor beta chain was determined in a study of CD8 T cells in Susac syndrome. Bulk CD8+ and CD4+ cells came from magnetic negative isolation; CD8+ TEMRA by FACS. The RNA input was about 0.5 to 1 ug, and it was reverse transcribed with random hexamers. A single record per CDR3 protein comes from TCRdb applying MiXCR to the immunoSEQ multiplex PCR reads. The sample has approximately 160,000 distinct CDR3 sequences, approximately 90% seen once. In germline, CDR1 is SGHTA, CDR2 FQGNSA. CDR3 length equals 14 residues. Trimming took 7 bases from V and 4 from J, leaving 16 bases between them.

V is TRBV7-2 and J is TRBJ1-1; perhaps TRBD1 as D (6 bases). This clonotype originated in a human donor in good health. Sequenced sample: CD4+ T cells from PBMCs. The CDR3 nucleotides are TGTGCCAGCAACCAAAACAGGGAGACCACTGAAGCTTTCTTT. Translating it yields CASNQNRETTEAFF.